What follows are 27 T cell receptor beta chains derived from one specimen sequenced in a study of T cell responses to AZD1222 COVID-19 vaccine. Clones were read by immunoSEQ multiplex PCR, and TCRdb kept only the in-frame ones, dropping some. The data contain about 170,000 clones, more than 85% of them singletons. Sequenced here: peripheral blood, sampled on day 0 of AZD1222 vaccination. The receptor source for this set is an adult in good health.

The chain links TRBV2 to TRBJ2-3; no firm D call. V lost 1 base to trimming and J lost 4 bases, with 6 bases between them. The germline V gene encodes CDR1 SNHLY and CDR2 FYNNEI. This CDR3 region has 13 residues. CDR3 bases: TGTGCCAGCAGTGAAGGGCCGCCAGATACGCAGTATTTT. Protein product: CASSEGPPDTQYF.

The rearrangement uses TRBV7-9 and TRBJ1-2, with D uncertain. Trimming took off 0 bases at V and 4 bases at J, with 9 bases between the two ends. CDR1 is SEHNR and CDR2 is FQNEAQ in the germline V gene (reference sequence). This CDR3 has 14 amino acids. DNA of the CDR3: TGTGCCAGCAGCTTAGCGCAGGCAGCCTATGGCTACACCTTC. This gives the protein CASSLAQAAYGYTF. Filled out from reference TRBV7-9 and TRBJ1-2, the complete variable domain reads DTGVSQNPRHKITKRGQNVTFRCDPISEHNRLYWYRQTLGQGPEFLTYFQNEAQLEKSRLLSDRFSAERPKGSFSTLEIQRTEQGDSAMYLCASSLAQAAYGYTFGSGTRLTVV.

The rearrangement joins TRBV7-2 to TRBJ2-3; 10 bases agree with TRBD2. V trimming: 3 bases; J trimming: 6 bases; junction bases outside the gene matches: 6. Germline CDR1 is SGHTA and CDR2 is FQGNSA. The CDR3 has 15 residues. This CDR3 reads CASSLGAGGQDTQYF. CDR3 in DNA: TGTGCCAGCAGCTTGGGAGCGGGGGGGCAGGATACGCAGTATTTT.

J is TRBJ2-2 and V is TRBV23-1; D is possibly TRBD1 (5 bases). TRBV23-1 is an open reading frame, and its role is uncertain. V lost 2 bases and J 4 bases, leaving 17 bases between the germline ends. The CDR3 is 17 amino acids. In DNA form, the CDR3 reads TGCGCCAGCAGTCAACGAGCGACAGTAATGGGCACCGGGGAGCTGTTTTTT. It encodes CASSQRATVMGTGELFF.

The chain joins TRBV6-5 to TRBJ1-1; D may be TRBD1 (5 bases). The V and J ends lost 8 bases and 7 bases respectively, with 14 bases between them. The germline CDR1 and CDR2 sequences are MNHEY and SVGAGI. This CDR3 has 12 residues. The CDR3 region is CASGGEGGEAFF. The CDR3 coding sequence is TGTGCCAGCGGGGGGGAGGGAGGTGAAGCTTTCTTT.

The chain employs TRBV27 and TRBJ1-3, with 8 positions matching TRBD1. This CDR3 is built from 15 residues. V lost 5 bases to trimming and J lost 2 bases; unmatched junction nucleotides: 5. Germline V gene sequence: CDR1 MNHEY, CDR2 SMNVEV (reference sequence). In DNA form, the CDR3 reads TGTGCCAGCAGTCCCCGGACAGGGACTGGAAACACCATATATTTT. Encoded protein: CASSPRTGTGNTIYF.

The chain carries TRBV6-6 and TRBJ1-2; TRBD1 aligns across 7 bases. This CDR3 comprises 15 residues. The germline gives CDR1 MNHNY, CDR2 SVGAGI (reference sequence). Trimming at V came to 6 bases and at J to 4 bases, leaving 11 bases not matched to a gene. The CDR3 DNA reads as TGTGCCAGCAGATTTTCAGGGGGTGGGGGCTATGGCTACACCTTC. Translating it yields CASRFSGGGGYGYTF.

The chain is built from TRBV7-9 and TRBJ2-5; D remains ambiguous. Trimming took off 8 bases at V and 5 bases at J, with 15 bases between the two ends. Germline CDR1 is SEHNR and CDR2 is FQNEAQ (reference sequence). The CDR3 length is 13 residues. CDR3: CASSSSVAETQYF. For the CDR3, the DNA is TGTGCCAGCTCCTCATCCGTCGCGGAGACCCAGTACTTC.

This clone occurred once. The rearrangement joins TRBV5-3 to TRBJ1-6; 7 nucleotides align to TRBD1. TRBV5-3 is treated as an ORF (open reading frame) with a function not yet certain. This CDR3 is 16 amino acids long. The J segment lost 9 bases and the V segment lost 2 bases, leaving 11 bases of the junction unmatched. CDR3 sequence reads: CARSLCTGTDVSPLHF. In DNA form, the CDR3 reads TGTGCCAGAAGCTTATGTACCGGGACAGACGTTTCACCCCTCCACTTT.

The chain has TRBV2 and TRBJ2-5; tentatively, D is TRBD2 (6 bases). Germline V CDR1 and CDR2: SNHLY, FYNNEI. The CDR3 length is 15 residues. Trimming cost V 7 bases and J 2 bases, with 17 bases left between them. This CDR3 is CASKTNPGVQETQYF. The CDR3 DNA reads as TGTGCCAGCAAAACAAACCCGGGGGTTCAAGAGACCCAGTACTTC. Based on the CDR3 plus reference TRBV2 and TRBJ2-5, the full variable domain is EPEVTQTPSHQVTQMGQEVILRCVPISNHLYFYWYRQILGQKVEFLVSFYNNEISEKSEIFDDQFSVERPDGSNFTLKIRSTKLEDSAMYFCASKTNPGVQETQYFGPGTRLLVL.

This clone has more than one count but fewer than ten. This chain connects TRBV6-6 to TRBJ2-7, with D maybe TRBD2 (6 bases). V dropped 10 bases and J dropped 4 bases, with 20 bases sitting between them. This CDR3 is built from 14 residues. Germline values: CDR1 MNHNY, CDR2 SVGAGI (reference sequence). Written as DNA, the CDR3 is TGTGCCACCACTAGCCAGGCTACAGGTTACGAGCAGTACTTC. Its protein product is CATTSQATGYEQYF.

V usage is TRBV6-5 and J usage is TRBJ1-4, with a tentative D call TRBD1 (5 bases). Trimming pared 6 bases from V and 7 bases from J, leaving 18 bases between. CDR3 length: 15 amino acids. CDR1 and CDR2 from the germline V gene are MNHEY and SVGAGI. CDR3 protein: CASRSRAAIAEKLFF. CDR3 in DNA: TGTGCCAGCAGAAGCAGGGCCGCTATCGCTGAAAAACTGTTTTTT.

The gene calls are TRBV5-1 and TRBJ2-1; 7 nucleotides match TRBD2. The CDR3 runs 16 residues. Germline V gene sequence: CDR1 SGHRS, CDR2 YFSETQ. Trimming at V came to 4 bases and at J to 9 bases, leaving 16 bases not matched to a gene. CDR3 coding DNA: TGCGCCAGCAGCCCCAGGCGGGACTATGGTCTCCGTGAGCAGTTCTTC. The encoded protein is CASSPRRDYGLREQFF.

This sequence joins TRBV19 and TRBJ2-3; 10 bases match TRBD2. V shed 3 bases and J 3 bases; nucleotides not matched to a gene: 6. Looked up from germline, CDR1 is LNHDA and CDR2 is SQIVND (reference sequence). CDR3 length equals 16 residues. CDR3 nucleotides: TGTGCCAGTAGTATCGGCAGCGGGGGGGCGACAGATACGCAGTATTTT. As protein: CASSIGSGGATDTQYF.

The chain has TRBV9 and TRBJ2-5, with TRBD2 matching 9 bases. The CDR3 consists of 17 residues. V dropped 0 bases and J dropped 0; count of bases not matched to a gene: 6. CDR1 is SGDLS, CDR2 YYNGEE, per germline. The CDR3 reads CASSVGVQRGDQETQYF. CDR3 sequence (DNA): TGTGCCAGCAGCGTAGGGGTCCAGCGGGGGGACCAAGAGACCCAGTACTTC.

The chain combines TRBV7-9 with TRBJ1-4; D is possibly TRBD1 (6 bases). V was clipped by 1 base and J by 5 bases, with 17 bases between them. Germline CDR1 and CDR2: SEHNR and FQNEAQ (reference sequence). This CDR3 is built from 17 residues. The CDR3 sequence: CASSLEQGWLLNEKLFF. Written as DNA, the CDR3 is TGTGCCAGCAGCTTAGAACAGGGATGGCTGCTCAATGAAAAACTGTTTTTT. Complete variable domain (other parts from reference TRBV7-9 and TRBJ1-4): DTGVSQNPRHKITKRGQNVTFRCDPISEHNRLYWYRQTLGQGPEFLTYFQNEAQLEKSRLLSDRFSAERPKGSFSTLEIQRTEQGDSAMYLCASSLEQGWLLNEKLFFGSGTQLSVL.

The J gene is TRBJ2-7, the V gene TRBV12-3 or TRBV12-4; D remains ambiguous. The CDR3 has 11 residues. V lost 7 bases and J 6 bases, leaving 10 bases between the germline ends. CDR3 residues: CASTISGEQYF. In DNA, the CDR3 is TGTGCCAGCACTATTTCTGGCGAGCAGTACTTC.

The chain is built from TRBV4-1 and TRBJ2-2; TRBD1 matches at 12 bases. Germline CDR1 MGHRA, CDR2 YSYEKL. The CDR3 has 16 residues. V gave up 4 bases and J gave up 6 bases; unmatched junction bases: 6. The CDR3 protein is CASSRDRGQIAGELFF. The CDR3 region has the DNA TGCGCCAGCAGCCGGGACAGGGGGCAAATAGCCGGGGAGCTGTTTTTT.

This rearrangement joins TRBV5-6 to TRBJ1-3; no clear D gene. With 0 bases removed from V and 1 base from J, the gap between germline ends came to 5 bases. The germline CDR1 and CDR2 sequences are SGHDT and YYEEEE. CDR3 length: 14 amino acids. The CDR3 DNA reads as TGTGCCAGCAGCTTGGGTGTTTCTGGAAACACCATATATTTT. Amino acid sequence: CASSLGVSGNTIYF.

The V and J genes are TRBV3-1 (or the pseudogene TRBV3-2) and TRBJ1-2; D gene unclear. The V gene lost 0 bases and the J gene lost 2 bases, with 13 bases spanning the gap. The CDR3 is made up of 16 amino acids. Germline lookup yields CDR1 LGHDT and CDR2 YNNKEL (reference sequence). In DNA, the CDR3 is TGTGCCAGCAGCCAAGATTTGGTGTCGGGGAACTATGGCTACACCTTC. Amino acids: CASSQDLVSGNYGYTF.

This clone was recorded only once. The chain recombines TRBV15 with TRBJ1-4; a possible D gene is TRBD1 (5 bases). V was trimmed by 1 base and J by 7 bases, leaving 16 bases between them. CDR1 and CDR2 from the germline V gene are LNHNV and YYDKDF (reference sequence). This CDR3 region has 16 residues. The DNA of the CDR3 is TGTGCCACCAGCAGAGGTGTGGGCATGGGGGGTGAAAAACTGTTTTTT. It translates to CATSRGVGMGGEKLFF.

The chain has TRBV10-3 and TRBJ2-5; D might be TRBD1 or TRBD2, each matching 5 bases. Trimming removed 1 base at V and 8 bases at J, with 14 bases between. Germline V gene sequence: CDR1 ENHRY, CDR2 SYGVKD. This CDR3 spans 14 amino acids. CDR3 protein: CAISEFDRGGTQYF. In nucleotides, the CDR3 is TGTGCCATCAGTGAGTTTGATCGTGGGGGTACCCAGTACTTC.

J is TRBJ1-2 and V is TRBV29-1, with 8 bases aligning to TRBD1. The ends lost 4 bases at V and 2 bases at J; junction bases unmatched: 3. Germline assignment: CDR1 SQVTM and CDR2 ANQGSEA. The CDR3 runs 13 residues. The CDR3 spells CSVADRANYGYTF. The CDR3 DNA reads as TGCAGCGTTGCGGACAGGGCGAACTATGGCTACACCTTC.

The rearrangement links TRBV5-4 to TRBJ1-6, with TRBD1 matching 8 bases. CDR1 and CDR2 (germline): SGHNT, YYREEE (reference sequence). V was clipped by 2 bases and J by 7 bases; unmatched bases: 5. There are 15 residues in the CDR3. CDR3 region: CASSLWTGLNSPLHF. The CDR3 region has the DNA TGTGCCAGCAGCTTATGGACAGGGCTGAATTCACCCCTCCACTTT. The whole variable domain, filled in from reference TRBV5-4 and TRBJ1-6, reads ETGVTQSPTHLIKTRGQQVTLRCSSQSGHNTVSWYQQALGQGPQFIFQYYREEENGRGNFPPRFSGLQFPNYSSELNVNALELDDSALYLCASSLWTGLNSPLHFGNGTRLTVT.

The genes are TRBV29-1 and TRBJ2-7, with 7 bases fitting TRBD2. Germline lookup yields CDR1 SQVTM and CDR2 ANQGSEA. This CDR3 has 16 residues. V lost 4 bases and J lost 0; bases outside the gene matches: 12. This CDR3 reads CSVATSKKRGSYEQYF. The CDR3 DNA sequence: TGCAGCGTTGCCACAAGCAAAAAGCGGGGCTCCTACGAGCAGTACTTC.

For the CDR3, the DNA is TGTGCCAGCAGCCTAGACAGGGTTGAAGCTTTCTTT. Translation: CASSLDRVEAFF. This rearrangement joins TRBV6-6 to TRBJ1-1; TRBD1 matches at 7 bases. Germline loops: CDR1 MNHNY, CDR2 SVGAGI (reference sequence). Germline trimming cut 6 bases from V and 7 bases from J; bases unmatched to any gene: 5. CDR3 length equals 12 residues.

V gene TRBV7-9 combines with J gene TRBJ2-7; 10 bases are a match to TRBD2. This CDR3 is built from 15 residues. Germline CDR1 reads SEHNR; CDR2 reads FQNEAQ (reference sequence). V lost 5 bases, J lost 3 bases, and 7 bases stayed unmatched. Here the CDR3 DNA reads TGTGCCAGCAGCCCTAGCGGGGGAGGATACTACGAGCAGTACTTC. Its protein product is CASSPSGGGYYEQYF.